Following are 10 T cell receptor beta chains from one sample sequenced in a study of OX40 agonist ivuxolimab in advanced cancers. The method was immunoSEQ multiplex PCR; TCRdb's version includes in-frame clones alone and lacks a portion of them. The table includes approximately 56,000 clones, 70% to 90% detected once. This specimen consisted of CD4+ or CD8+ T cells sorted from blood, obtained in a trial of the OX40 agonist ivuxolimab. The receptors stem from an adult with an advanced solid tumor such as melanoma, head and neck, liver or kidney cancer.

This chain uses TRBV11-2 with TRBJ2-4; 7 bases line up with TRBD1. CDR3 length equals 15 residues. The V segment lost 4 bases and the J segment 8 bases; nucleotides outside the gene matches: 11. Germline values: CDR1 SGHAT, CDR2 FQNNGV. The CDR3 bases are TGTGCCAGCAGCTCGGGACAGTCAGCTAACTACATTCAGTACTTC. Translating gives CASSSGQSANYIQYF.

The chain is built from TRBV29-1 and TRBJ1-5, with a possible D match to TRBD1 (5 bases). The V and J ends lost 3 bases and 0 bases respectively, with 9 bases between them. CDR3 length: 14 amino acids. The germline CDR1 and CDR2 sequences are SQVTM and ANQGSEA. As DNA, the CDR3 is TGCAGCGTTGAGGGGACGGATAGCAATCAGCCCCAGCATTTT. Amino acids: CSVEGTDSNQPQHF.

The chain joins TRBV27 to TRBJ2-6, with 8 bases identical to TRBD1. V was clipped by 3 bases and J by 2 bases; unmatched bases: 9. Germline CDR1 is MNHEY and CDR2 is SMNVEV (reference sequence). The CDR3 sequence is 18 residues long. The CDR3 region is CASSFFGTGVAGANVLTF. CDR3 in DNA: TGTGCCAGCAGTTTCTTTGGGACAGGAGTTGCTGGGGCCAACGTCCTGACTTTC.

The rearrangement uses TRBV27 and TRBJ1-1; no firm D call. The CDR3 sequence is 15 residues long. V lost 3 bases to trimming and J lost 3 bases, with 14 bases between them. Looked up from germline, CDR1 is MNHEY and CDR2 is SMNVEV (reference sequence). CDR3 nucleotide sequence: TGTGCCAGCAGTTTGACCGTAGTCGTAGACACTGAAGCTTTCTTT. Its translation is CASSLTVVVDTEAFF.

The table lists this clone with a count of one. The rearrangement links TRBV11-2 to TRBJ1-5; no definite D call. The ends were cut back, 2 bases at V and 4 bases at J, with 9 bases in the middle. The CDR3 sequence is 14 residues long. Germline V gives CDR1 SGHAT, CDR2 FQNNGV. The CDR3 reads CASSLSPQNQPQHF. In nucleotides, the CDR3 is TGTGCCAGCAGCTTAAGTCCGCAGAATCAGCCCCAGCATTTT.

The chain combines TRBV4-3 with TRBJ2-7, with D tentatively TRBD1 or TRBD2 (5 bases each). Germline CDR1 reads LGHNA; CDR2 reads YSLEER. This CDR3 is 16 amino acids long. Trimming cost V 0 bases and J 6 bases, with 18 bases left between them. CDR3 residues: CASSQDWDLKLSEQYF. CDR3 DNA: TGCGCCAGCAGCCAAGATTGGGACCTTAAATTATCCGAGCAGTACTTC.

The chain joins TRBV4-1 to TRBJ2-7; D gene unclear. Trimming pared 0 bases from V and 0 bases from J, leaving 9 bases between. Germline CDR1 is MGHRA and CDR2 is YSYEKL. The CDR3 is made up of 15 amino acids. CDR3 sequence reads: CASSQDHRHSYEQYF. The CDR3 region has the DNA TGCGCCAGCAGCCAAGATCACAGACACTCCTACGAGCAGTACTTC.

The chain carries TRBV4-3 and TRBJ2-7; D is unclear. Germline CDR1 LGHNA, CDR2 YSLEER. V was trimmed by 0 bases and J by 2 bases, leaving 8 bases between them. This CDR3 region has 14 residues. The CDR3 DNA follows: TGCGCCAGCAGCCAAGACCCAGGTCCCTACGAGCAGTACTTC. This translates into CASSQDPGPYEQYF.

The chain uses TRBV29-1 and TRBJ1-1; a weak D match, TRBD1 (6 bases). Germline loops: CDR1 SQVTM, CDR2 ANQGSEA. The V gene lost 7 bases and the J gene lost 6 bases, with 15 bases spanning the gap. The length of the CDR3 is 12 residues. CDR3 sequence reads: CSDLQGGAEAFF. DNA for the CDR3: TGCAGCGATTTACAGGGTGGCGCTGAAGCTTTCTTT.

The chain uses TRBV20-1 and TRBJ1-2; D ambiguous. This CDR3 has 10 amino acids. V was cut by 1 base and J by 13 bases, with 10 bases left in between. CDR1 is DFQATT, CDR2 SNEGSKA, per germline (reference sequence). As DNA, the CDR3 is TGCAGTGCTAGAGTCAAGGGTATCACCTTC. Amino acids: CSARVKGITF.